Below are 30 T cell receptor beta chains sequenced from a single sample in a study of T cell responses to AZD1222 COVID-19 vaccine (dated by TCRdb to 2020 to 2022). Per the publication, the time point label means: baseline before first vaccination. The library was obtained by the immunoSEQ multiplex PCR assay. Entries here come from immuneACCESS through TCRdb and include only in-frame sequences with V and J called. Some clones fail to appear in such tables; in the studies checked, an unresolved V gene covers under half of the shortfall, and the cause of the remainder is unknown. The sample data list 60,000 to 85,000 clones, and around 85% of these were observed just once. The biggest ten clones account for roughly 20% of the sample. Sample: peripheral blood, taken on day 0 of AZD1222 vaccination. Receptor source: an adult in good health.

The rearrangement joins TRBV10-3 to TRBJ2-1; TRBD2 might be the D (5 bases). CDR3 length: 16 residues. Germline V gene lookup returns CDR1 ENHRY and CDR2 SYGVKD. Trimming removed 2 bases from V and 2 bases from J, with 13 bases in between. The CDR3 DNA is TGTGCCATCAGTGAGCTAAACACCGGGACCTACAATGAGCAGTTCTTC. Protein: CAISELNTGTYNEQFF.

V usage is TRBV29-1 and J usage is TRBJ1-3; no clear D gene. V shed 1 base and J shed 2 bases, with 6 bases lying between them. CDR1 and CDR2 (germline): SQVTM, ANQGSEA. The CDR3 has 13 residues. The DNA of the CDR3 is TGCAGCGTTGAAGCCTCCACTGGAAACACCATATATTTT. Translating it yields CSVEASTGNTIYF.

Only one count was recorded for this clone. The chain uses TRBV29-1 and TRBJ1-2; 7 bases map to TRBD1. The CDR3 length is 13 residues. Germline lookup yields CDR1 SQVTM and CDR2 ANQGSEA. V lost 6 bases and J lost 1; bases outside the gene matches: 5. CDR3 sequence: CSVGGQVNYGYTF. DNA for the CDR3: TGCAGCGTCGGCGGACAGGTTAACTATGGCTACACCTTC.

This sequence joins TRBV11-3 and TRBJ2-1, with 11 positions matching TRBD2. The V gene end was trimmed by 4 bases and the J gene end by 7 bases; junction bases not matched to a gene: 21. The length of the CDR3 is 20 residues. In germline, CDR1 is SGHNT, CDR2 YENEEA. CDR3 protein: CASSSEFLLAGESSRNEQFF. CDR3 nucleotides: TGTGCCAGCAGCTCCGAATTCTTACTAGCGGGGGAGTCGAGTAGGAATGAGCAGTTCTTC.

This chain uses TRBV1 with TRBJ2-1. TRBV1 is listed as a pseudogene. The length of the CDR3 is 14 residues. CDR3 DNA: TGCACCAGCAGGGACCCCCCGGGTTACAATGAGCAGTTCTTC. Its translation is CTSRDPPGYNEQFF.

The V call is TRBV6-5, the J call TRBJ2-7, with TRBD2 matching over 9 bases. V lost 6 bases and J lost 7; bases outside the gene matches: 13. CDR1 and CDR2 (germline): MNHEY, SVGAGI. The CDR3 has 15 amino acids. Written as DNA, the CDR3 is TGTGCCAGCAGCGCCCGGTCTGCGGGAGGGGGAGAGCAGTACTTC. Its translation is CASSARSAGGGEQYF.

The chain uses TRBV27 and TRBJ2-1; 8 bases agree with TRBD1. The CDR3 runs 15 residues. V was pared by 4 bases and J by 2 bases, with 4 bases of the junction left unmatched. Germline CDR1 and CDR2: MNHEY and SMNVEV (reference sequence). The CDR3 nucleotides are TGTGCCAGCAGTTCGGACAGGGCCCCCTACAATGAGCAGTTCTTC. It translates to CASSSDRAPYNEQFF.

The chain couples TRBV11-2 to TRBJ2-1; the D gene could be TRBD1 or TRBD2 (5 bases each). This CDR3 comprises 16 residues. Per the germline V gene, CDR1 is SGHAT and CDR2 is FQNNGV. V shed 4 bases and J shed 2 bases, with 15 bases lying between them. As DNA, the CDR3 is TGTGCCAGCAGCTCCTCGCCAGGGAGAACCTACAATGAGCAGTTCTTC. It yields the protein CASSSSPGRTYNEQFF.

The V and J genes are TRBV6-5 and TRBJ1-1, with a possible D match to TRBD1 (5 bases). This CDR3 contains 16 residues. The V end was cut by 2 bases, the J end by 3 bases, with 16 bases between. Per the germline V gene, CDR1 is MNHEY and CDR2 is SVGAGI. CDR3 loop: CASSYGGGGLDTEAFF. CDR3 coding DNA: TGTGCCAGCAGTTACGGGGGGGGAGGGCTGGACACTGAAGCTTTCTTT.

The V and J genes are TRBV2 and TRBJ1-1; 7 bases fit TRBD1. Trimming took 8 bases from V and 3 from J; bases not matched to a gene: 3. The CDR3 has 12 amino acids. Looked up from germline, CDR1 is SNHLY and CDR2 is FYNNEI. CDR3 in amino acids: CASQGEDTEAFF. The CDR3 DNA follows: TGTGCCAGCCAGGGGGAGGACACTGAAGCTTTCTTT. Variable domain in full (rest from reference TRBV2 and TRBJ1-1): EPEVTQTPSHQVTQMGQEVILRCVPISNHLYFYWYRQILGQKVEFLVSFYNNEISEKSEIFDDQFSVERPDGSNFTLKIRSTKLEDSAMYFCASQGEDTEAFFGQGTRLTVV.

The V gene is TRBV7-9, the J gene TRBJ2-3; 8 bases are shared with TRBD2. The CDR3 is 14 amino acids. Germline lookup yields CDR1 SEHNR and CDR2 FQNEAQ (reference sequence). V shed 6 bases and J 1 base; nucleotides not matched to a gene: 3. CDR3 DNA sequence: TGTGCCAGCAGTTTTAGCGGGGGCACAGATACGCAGTATTTT. Protein product: CASSFSGGTDTQYF.

This chain uses TRBV10-3 with TRBJ1-2, with a tentative D call TRBD1 (5 bases). V gave up 7 bases and J gave up 2 bases, with 20 bases separating them. The CDR3 loop spans 16 amino acids. Germline CDR1 is ENHRY and CDR2 is SYGVKD. The CDR3 sequence is CAITPGGSSVNYGYTF. The CDR3 DNA reads TGTGCCATCACCCCCGGGGGAAGTTCAGTGAACTATGGCTACACCTTC.

The rearrangement uses TRBV5-1 and TRBJ1-1, with a possible D match to TRBD1 (5 bases). From germline, CDR1 is SGHRS and CDR2 YFSETQ. V lost 7 bases to trimming and J lost 1 base, with 14 bases between them. The CDR3 spans 14 residues. CDR3: CASGREIENTEAFF. As DNA, the CDR3 is TGCGCCAGCGGCAGGGAGATCGAGAACACTGAAGCTTTCTTT.

This sequence joins TRBV19 and TRBJ1-6; unclear D gene. The V gene lost 8 bases and the J gene lost 12 bases, with 14 bases spanning the gap. Germline CDR1 LNHDA, CDR2 SQIVND (reference sequence). The CDR3 totals 12 residues. The CDR3 loop reads CASSTEWGPLHF. The CDR3 DNA sequence: TGTGCCAGTTCTACTGAATGGGGACCCCTCCACTTT.

The chain joins TRBV7-9 to TRBJ2-5, with D possibly TRBD2 on 7 matching bases. Germline values: CDR1 SEHNR, CDR2 FQNEAQ (reference sequence). V lost 1 base to trimming and J lost 5 bases, with 14 bases between them. The CDR3 contains 15 residues. The CDR3 sequence is CASSLGPGGGETQYF. CDR3 DNA: TGTGCCAGCAGCTTAGGACCGGGGGGCGGGGAGACCCAGTACTTC.

This clone has only one observation. V and J are TRBV12-3 or TRBV12-4 and TRBJ2-5; the match to TRBD1 covers 9 bases. The J segment lost 4 bases and the V segment lost 6 bases, leaving 3 bases of the junction unmatched. The CDR3 has 13 amino acids. CDR3 bases: TGTGCCAGCAGCAGGACAGGGGCAGAGACCCAGTACTTC. It translates to CASSRTGAETQYF.

This chain joins TRBV28 and TRBJ1-3; D remains ambiguous. Germline V CDR1 and CDR2: MDHEN, SYDVKM. CDR3 length: 15 residues. Trimming took 8 bases from V and 0 from J, leaving 14 bases between them. CDR3 DNA sequence: TGTGCCAGCGCCTTGACGATCATCTCTGGAAACACCATATATTTT. This gives the protein CASALTIISGNTIYF.

The chain couples TRBV29-1 to TRBJ2-7; no definite D call. The CDR3 runs 13 residues. From germline, CDR1 is SQVTM and CDR2 ANQGSEA. The V and J ends lost 5 bases and 11 bases respectively, with 22 bases between them. The CDR3 DNA reads as TGCAGCGTTCTCCGGGCCGCTAGAAAAATGAAGTACTTC. Amino acids: CSVLRAARKMKYF.

The gene calls are TRBV5-1 and TRBJ1-2; possible D gene TRBD1, 5 bases. Germline CDR1 is SGHRS and CDR2 is YFSETQ. There are 14 residues in the CDR3. V gave up 0 bases and J gave up 6 bases, with 12 bases separating them. The CDR3 loop is CASSLALGEDGYTF. The CDR3 region has the DNA TGCGCCAGCAGCTTGGCCTTAGGGGAGGATGGCTACACCTTC.

V gene TRBV15 combines with J gene TRBJ1-2; D may be TRBD1 (5 bases). Germline values: CDR1 LNHNV, CDR2 YYDKDF (reference sequence). With 0 bases removed from V and 1 base from J, the gap between germline ends came to 15 bases. The CDR3 runs 17 residues. CDR3 DNA: TGTGCCACCAGCAGAGATGTTTTGTCAGGGATTAACTATGGCTACACCTTC. Its translation is CATSRDVLSGINYGYTF.

The CDR3 DNA reads as TGTGCCAGCACCCACTACGGGCCTGGGGGAGCTTTCTTT. It translates to CASTHYGPGGAFF. The chain joins TRBV3-1 (or the pseudogene TRBV3-2) to TRBJ1-1, with a tentative D call TRBD1 (5 bases). The CDR3 consists of 13 residues. Germline CDR1 is LGHDT and CDR2 is YNNKEL (reference sequence). Trimming removed 7 bases from V and 10 bases from J, with 19 bases in between.

V gene TRBV24-1 combines with J gene TRBJ2-1, with 8 bases lining up with TRBD1. Trimming at V came to 4 bases and at J to 5 bases, leaving 3 bases not matched to a gene. Looked up from germline, CDR1 is KGHDR and CDR2 is SFDVKD. The CDR3 runs 14 residues. The CDR3 region has the DNA TGTGCCACCAGTGAGGGGGGACAGGACAATGAGCAGTTCTTC. This translates into CATSEGGQDNEQFF.

This clone appeared a single time. As DNA, the CDR3 is TGTGCCAGTAGTAGCTCACAGAGGAAACTGTTTTTT. Its protein is CASSSSQRKLFF. V and J are TRBV19 and TRBJ1-4; D unclear. The CDR3 is 12 amino acids. The germline V gene has CDR1 LNHDA and CDR2 SQIVND (reference sequence). Trimming pared 4 bases from V and 11 bases from J, leaving 11 bases between.

This chain connects TRBV11-1 to TRBJ2-1; 10 nucleotides agree with TRBD1. CDR1 and CDR2 (germline): SGHAT, FQDESV (reference sequence). Trimming at V came to 4 bases and at J to 7 bases, leaving 7 bases not matched to a gene. This CDR3 region has 15 residues. CDR3 residues: CASSSPTGGRNEQFF. CDR3 nucleotides: TGTGCCAGCAGCTCTCCGACAGGGGGCCGAAATGAGCAGTTCTTC.

This clone was counted between two and nine times. The V call is TRBV2, the J call TRBJ2-5; the D gene could be TRBD1 or TRBD2 (5 bases each). V was cut by 7 bases and J by 5 bases, with 14 bases left in between. The CDR3 length is 13 residues. Germline V gene lookup returns CDR1 SNHLY and CDR2 FYNNEI. The CDR3 region has the DNA TGTGCCAGCACCTGGGACGAATCGGAGACCCAGTACTTC. Its translation: CASTWDESETQYF.

The CDR3 region is CAITQGRDGGELFF. In nucleotides, the CDR3 is TGTGCCATCACTCAGGGGAGAGACGGCGGGGAGCTGTTTTTT. The chain couples TRBV10-3 to TRBJ2-2, with D possibly being TRBD1 (6 bases). Trimming removed 7 bases at V and 7 bases at J, with 16 bases between. Germline CDR1 and CDR2: ENHRY and SYGVKD. There are 14 residues in the CDR3.

The sample holds a few counts of this clone. Other DNA sequences from this sample encode an identical CDR3 as well. V usage is TRBV7-9 and J usage is TRBJ1-2, with 7 bases identical to TRBD1. Trimming cost V 3 bases and J 4 bases; bases outside gene matches: 2. This CDR3 is built from 13 residues. The germline V gene encodes CDR1 SEHNR and CDR2 FQNEAQ (reference sequence). Here the CDR3 reads CASSLGQFYGYTF. For the CDR3, the DNA is TGTGCCAGCAGCTTGGGACAGTTCTATGGCTACACCTTC.

CDR3 in amino acids: CASSLVRAGTGGYEQYF. DNA of the CDR3: TGTGCCAGCAGCTTAGTAAGGGCTGGGACAGGAGGGTACGAGCAGTACTTC. V is TRBV7-9 and J is TRBJ2-7; TRBD1 agrees at 8 bases. The germline CDR1 and CDR2 sequences are SEHNR and FQNEAQ (reference sequence). This CDR3 has 17 residues. With V trimmed by 1 base and J by 4 bases, 12 bases remained unmatched.

The genes are TRBV10-3 and TRBJ1-2; TRBD1 aligns across 8 bases. The CDR3 length is 17 residues. J gave up 0 bases and V 0 bases, and 6 bases lay outside the gene matches. Germline CDR1 ENHRY, CDR2 SYGVKD. CDR3 bases: TGTGCCATCAGTGAGTCGATTGGACAGGGCGCTAACTATGGCTACACCTTC. This gives the protein CAISESIGQGANYGYTF.

The rearrangement links TRBV7-8 to TRBJ1-6, with no clear D. V lost 7 bases and J 10 bases, leaving 14 bases between the germline ends. The CDR3 extends over 13 amino acids. The germline CDR1 and CDR2 sequences are SGHVS and FQNEAQ. The CDR3 nucleotides read TGTGCCAGCACCCGCGGAGGGAACTCACCCCTCCACTTT. It specifies CASTRGGNSPLHF.